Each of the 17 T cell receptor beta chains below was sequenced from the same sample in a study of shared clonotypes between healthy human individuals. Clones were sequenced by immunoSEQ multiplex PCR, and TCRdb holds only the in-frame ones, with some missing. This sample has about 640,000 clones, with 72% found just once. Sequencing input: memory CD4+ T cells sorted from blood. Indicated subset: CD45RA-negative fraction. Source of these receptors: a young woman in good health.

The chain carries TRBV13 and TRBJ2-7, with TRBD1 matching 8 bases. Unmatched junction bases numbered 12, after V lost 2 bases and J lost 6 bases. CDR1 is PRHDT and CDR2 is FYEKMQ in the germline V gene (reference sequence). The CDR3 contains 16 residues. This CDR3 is CASSLWTGSLSGEQYF. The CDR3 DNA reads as TGTGCCAGCAGCTTATGGACAGGGTCTTTATCTGGCGAGCAGTACTTC.

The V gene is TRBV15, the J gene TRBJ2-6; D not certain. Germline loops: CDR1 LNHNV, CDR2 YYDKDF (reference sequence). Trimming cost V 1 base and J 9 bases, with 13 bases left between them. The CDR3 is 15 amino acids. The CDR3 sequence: CATSRGSPQSNVLTF. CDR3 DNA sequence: TGTGCCACCAGCAGAGGCTCCCCACAGAGCAACGTCCTGACTTTC.

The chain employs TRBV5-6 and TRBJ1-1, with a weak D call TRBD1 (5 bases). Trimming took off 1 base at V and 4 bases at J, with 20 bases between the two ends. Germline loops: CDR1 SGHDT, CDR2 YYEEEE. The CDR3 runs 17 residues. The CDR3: CASSLWQGISGSTEAFF. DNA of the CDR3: TGTGCCAGCAGCTTGTGGCAGGGAATAAGCGGGAGCACTGAAGCTTTCTTT.

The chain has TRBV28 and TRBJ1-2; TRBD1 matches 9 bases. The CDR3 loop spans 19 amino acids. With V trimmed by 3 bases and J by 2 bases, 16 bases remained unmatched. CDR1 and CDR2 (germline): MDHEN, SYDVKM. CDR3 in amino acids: CASSFGTIKTGTGNYGYTF. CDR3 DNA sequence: TGTGCCAGCAGTTTCGGGACAATTAAAACCGGGACAGGGAACTATGGCTACACCTTC.

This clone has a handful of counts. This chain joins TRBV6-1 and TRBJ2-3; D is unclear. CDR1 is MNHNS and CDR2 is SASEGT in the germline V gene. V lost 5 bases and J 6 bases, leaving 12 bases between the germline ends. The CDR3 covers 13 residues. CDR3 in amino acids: CASSSAGADTQYF. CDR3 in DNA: TGTGCCAGCAGTTCCGCAGGAGCCGATACGCAGTATTTT.

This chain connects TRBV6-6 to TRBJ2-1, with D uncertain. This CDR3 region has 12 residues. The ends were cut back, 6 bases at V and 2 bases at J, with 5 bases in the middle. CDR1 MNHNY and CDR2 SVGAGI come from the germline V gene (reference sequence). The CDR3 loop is CASRRTYNEQFF. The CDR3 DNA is TGTGCCAGCAGACGAACCTACAATGAGCAGTTCTTC.

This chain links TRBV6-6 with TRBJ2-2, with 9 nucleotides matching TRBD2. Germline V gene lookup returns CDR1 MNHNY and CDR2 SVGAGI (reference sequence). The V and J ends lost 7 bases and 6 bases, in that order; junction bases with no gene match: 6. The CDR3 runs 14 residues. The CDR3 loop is CASTPAGGAGELFF. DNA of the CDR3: TGTGCCAGCACCCCGGCGGGAGGGGCCGGGGAGCTGTTTTTT.

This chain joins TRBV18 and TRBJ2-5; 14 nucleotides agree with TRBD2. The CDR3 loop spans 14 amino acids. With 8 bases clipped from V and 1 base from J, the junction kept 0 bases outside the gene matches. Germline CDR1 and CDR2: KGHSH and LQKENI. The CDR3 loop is CASGLAGGQETQYF. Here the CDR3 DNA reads TGTGCCAGCGGACTAGCGGGAGGCCAAGAGACCCAGTACTTC.

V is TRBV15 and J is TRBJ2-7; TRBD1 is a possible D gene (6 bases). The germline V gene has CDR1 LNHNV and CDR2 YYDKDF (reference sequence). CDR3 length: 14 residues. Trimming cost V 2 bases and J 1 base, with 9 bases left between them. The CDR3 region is CATSRLDSSYEQYF. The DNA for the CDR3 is TGTGCCACCAGCAGACTGGACAGTTCCTACGAGCAGTACTTC.

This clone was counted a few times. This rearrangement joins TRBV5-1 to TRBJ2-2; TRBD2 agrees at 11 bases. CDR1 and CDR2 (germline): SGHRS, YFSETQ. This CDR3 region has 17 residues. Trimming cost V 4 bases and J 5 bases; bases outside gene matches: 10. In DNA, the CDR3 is TGCGCCAGCAGCGTCTCCGGGACTAGCGGATTGACCGGGGAGCTGTTTTTT. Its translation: CASSVSGTSGLTGELFF. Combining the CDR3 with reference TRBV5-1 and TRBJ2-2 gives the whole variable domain KAGVTQTPRYLIKTRGQQVTLSCSPISGHRSVSWYQQTPGQGLQFLFEYFSETQRNKGNFPGRFSGRQFSNSRSEMNVSTLELGDSALYLCASSVSGTSGLTGELFFGEGSRLTVL.

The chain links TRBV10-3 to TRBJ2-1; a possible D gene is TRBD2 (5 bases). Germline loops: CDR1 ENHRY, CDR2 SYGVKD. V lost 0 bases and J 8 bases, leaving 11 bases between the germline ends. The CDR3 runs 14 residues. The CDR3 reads CAISESVLAHEQFF. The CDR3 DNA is TGTGCCATCAGTGAGTCGGTCCTAGCCCATGAGCAGTTCTTC.

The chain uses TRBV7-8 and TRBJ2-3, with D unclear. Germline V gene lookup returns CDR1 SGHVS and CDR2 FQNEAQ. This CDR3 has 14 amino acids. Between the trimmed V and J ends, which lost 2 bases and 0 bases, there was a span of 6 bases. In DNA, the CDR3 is TGTGCCAGCAGCTTAATCGCGAGCACAGATACGCAGTATTTT. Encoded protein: CASSLIASTDTQYF.

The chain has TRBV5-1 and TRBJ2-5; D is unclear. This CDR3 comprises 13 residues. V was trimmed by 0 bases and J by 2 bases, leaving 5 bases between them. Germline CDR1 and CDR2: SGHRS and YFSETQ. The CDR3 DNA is TGCGCCAGCAGCTTGGTGTTTCAAGAGACCCAGTACTTC. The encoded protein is CASSLVFQETQYF.

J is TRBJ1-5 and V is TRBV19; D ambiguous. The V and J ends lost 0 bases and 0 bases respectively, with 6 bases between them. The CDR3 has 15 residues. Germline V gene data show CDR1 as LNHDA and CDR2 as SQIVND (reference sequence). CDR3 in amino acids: CASSIDGDSNQPQHF. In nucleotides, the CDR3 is TGTGCCAGTAGTATAGATGGAGATAGCAATCAGCCCCAGCATTTT.

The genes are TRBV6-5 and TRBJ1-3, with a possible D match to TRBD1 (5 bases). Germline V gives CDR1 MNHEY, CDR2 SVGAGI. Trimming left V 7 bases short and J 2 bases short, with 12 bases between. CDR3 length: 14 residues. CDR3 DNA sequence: TGTGCCAGCAAAGTGACAGAGACTGGAAACACCATATATTTT. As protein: CASKVTETGNTIYF.

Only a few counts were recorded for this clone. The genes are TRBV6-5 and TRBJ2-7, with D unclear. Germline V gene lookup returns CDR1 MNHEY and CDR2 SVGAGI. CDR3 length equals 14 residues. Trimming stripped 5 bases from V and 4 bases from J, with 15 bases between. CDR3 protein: CASSPDGWFYEQYF. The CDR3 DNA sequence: TGTGCCAGCAGTCCGGACGGGTGGTTTTACGAGCAGTACTTC.

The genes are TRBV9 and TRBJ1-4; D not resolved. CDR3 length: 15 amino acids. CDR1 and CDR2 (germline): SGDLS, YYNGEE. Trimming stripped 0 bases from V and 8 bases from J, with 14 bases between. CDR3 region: CASSVEDRAREKLFF. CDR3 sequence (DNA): TGTGCCAGCAGCGTAGAGGACCGGGCTAGAGAAAAACTGTTTTTT.